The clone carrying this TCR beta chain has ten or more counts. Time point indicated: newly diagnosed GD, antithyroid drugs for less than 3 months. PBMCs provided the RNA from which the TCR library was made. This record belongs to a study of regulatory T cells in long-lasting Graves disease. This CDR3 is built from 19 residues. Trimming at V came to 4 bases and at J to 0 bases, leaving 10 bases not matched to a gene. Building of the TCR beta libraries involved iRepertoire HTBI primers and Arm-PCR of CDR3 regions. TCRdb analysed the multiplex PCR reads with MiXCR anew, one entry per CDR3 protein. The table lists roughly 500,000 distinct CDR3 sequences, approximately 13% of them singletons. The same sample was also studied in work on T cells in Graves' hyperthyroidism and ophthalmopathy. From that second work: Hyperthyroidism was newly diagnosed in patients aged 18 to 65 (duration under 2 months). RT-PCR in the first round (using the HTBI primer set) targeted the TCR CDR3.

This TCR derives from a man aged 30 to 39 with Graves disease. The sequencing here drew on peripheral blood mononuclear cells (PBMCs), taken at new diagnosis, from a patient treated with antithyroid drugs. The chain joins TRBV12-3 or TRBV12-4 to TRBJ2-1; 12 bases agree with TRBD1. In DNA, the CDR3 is TGTGCCAGCAGTTCTCCGGGACAGGGGGCGCACCCCTCCTACAATGAGCAGTTCTTC. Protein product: CASSSPGQGAHPSYNEQFF.